This T cell receptor (beta chain) was captured in a study of response to subunit inactivated influenza vaccine. General study findings and limits: It was suggested by the authors that few new T cells are recruited by each seasonal influenza vaccination.

MiXCR was run by TCRdb on the RT-PCR reads, yielding one entry per CDR3 protein. The sample yields over 400,000 distinct CDR3 sequences, 10% to 15% seen once. This clonotype was seen only a few times. Its specificity is not known. The CDR3 sequence is 12 residues long. Per germline, CDR1 MNHEY and CDR2 SVGAGI. V was clipped by 6 bases and J by 2 bases, with 5 bases between them. The sample in question was PBMCs from blood, obtained more than 35 days after vaccination. The rearrangement links TRBV6-5 to TRBJ2-1; D unresolved. The origin of this receptor is a man aged 50-60 years who received an inactivated influenza vaccine. CDR3 loop: CASRSTYNEQFF. DNA for the CDR3: TGTGCCAGCAGATCCACCTACAATGAGCAGTTCTTC.